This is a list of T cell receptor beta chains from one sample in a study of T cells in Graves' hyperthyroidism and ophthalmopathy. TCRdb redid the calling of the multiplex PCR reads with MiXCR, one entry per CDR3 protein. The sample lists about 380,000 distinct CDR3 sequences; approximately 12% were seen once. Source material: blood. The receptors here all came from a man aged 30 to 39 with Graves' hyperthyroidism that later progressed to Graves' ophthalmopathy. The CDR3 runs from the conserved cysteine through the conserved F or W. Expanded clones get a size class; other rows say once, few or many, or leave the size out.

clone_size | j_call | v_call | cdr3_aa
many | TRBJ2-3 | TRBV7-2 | CASNPPGDPWADTQYF
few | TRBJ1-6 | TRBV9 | CASSQTGLDSPLHF
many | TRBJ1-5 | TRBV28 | CASRARTGVNQPQHF
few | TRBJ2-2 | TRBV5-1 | CASSLYSADTGELFF
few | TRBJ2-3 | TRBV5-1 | CASSYGHGTDTQYF
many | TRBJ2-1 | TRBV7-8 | CASSFAGSYNEQFF
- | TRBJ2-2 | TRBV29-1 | CSVEGASGGELFF
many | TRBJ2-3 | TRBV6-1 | CASTEQGAVSTDTQYF
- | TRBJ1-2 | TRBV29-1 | CSAGTFGDYTF
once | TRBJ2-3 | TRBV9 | CASSYMKTDTQYF
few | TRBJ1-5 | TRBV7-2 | CASSLGGGGYQPQHF
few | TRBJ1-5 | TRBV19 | CASSIERQLGQPQHF
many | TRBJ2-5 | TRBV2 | CASSDSTTPQETQYF
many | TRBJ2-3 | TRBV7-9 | CASSLLGLAEDTDTQYF
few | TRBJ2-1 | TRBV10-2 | CASSLAYEQFF
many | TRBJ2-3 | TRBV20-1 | CSARPRTLNHGDTQYF
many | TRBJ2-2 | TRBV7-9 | CASSLQTGELFF
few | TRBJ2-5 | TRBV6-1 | CASSRTVGETQYF
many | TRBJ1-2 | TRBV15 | CATSPRGLLKRGYTF
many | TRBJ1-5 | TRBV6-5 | CASSYSLDGGSNQPQHF
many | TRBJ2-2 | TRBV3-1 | CASSQPRGRGANTGELFF
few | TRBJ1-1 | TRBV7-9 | CASSLTGLTEAFF
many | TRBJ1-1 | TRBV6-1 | CASSEVHFRRDTEAFF
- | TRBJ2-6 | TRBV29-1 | CSVAGEFSGANVLTF
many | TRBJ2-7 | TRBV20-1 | CSARAIAGGSYEQYF
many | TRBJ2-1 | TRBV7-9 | CASSDFVGGLYNEQFF
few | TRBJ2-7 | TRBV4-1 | CASSQAGVPGEQYF
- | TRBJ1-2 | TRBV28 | CASSLSRSGYTF